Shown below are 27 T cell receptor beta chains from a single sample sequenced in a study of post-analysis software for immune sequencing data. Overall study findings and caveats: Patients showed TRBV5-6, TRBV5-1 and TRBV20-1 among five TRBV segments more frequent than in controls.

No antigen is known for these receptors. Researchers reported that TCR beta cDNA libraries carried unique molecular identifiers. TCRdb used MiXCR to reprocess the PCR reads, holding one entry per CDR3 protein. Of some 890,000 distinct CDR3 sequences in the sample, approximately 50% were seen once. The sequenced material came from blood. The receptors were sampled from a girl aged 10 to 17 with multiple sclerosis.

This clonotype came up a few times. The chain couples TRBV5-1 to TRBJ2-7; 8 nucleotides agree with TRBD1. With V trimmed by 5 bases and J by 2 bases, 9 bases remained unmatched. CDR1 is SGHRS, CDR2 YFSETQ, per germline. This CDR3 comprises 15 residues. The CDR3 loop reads CASRNPDRAAYEQYF. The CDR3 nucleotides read TGCGCCAGCAGAAACCCGGACAGGGCTGCCTACGAGCAGTACTTC.

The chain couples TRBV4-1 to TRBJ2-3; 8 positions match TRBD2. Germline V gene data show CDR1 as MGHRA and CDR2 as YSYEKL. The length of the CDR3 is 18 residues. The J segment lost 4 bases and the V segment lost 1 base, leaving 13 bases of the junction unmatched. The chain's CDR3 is CASSQVWSGGYESDTQYF. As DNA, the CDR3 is TGCGCCAGCAGCCAAGTGTGGAGCGGGGGTTACGAGTCAGATACGCAGTATTTT.

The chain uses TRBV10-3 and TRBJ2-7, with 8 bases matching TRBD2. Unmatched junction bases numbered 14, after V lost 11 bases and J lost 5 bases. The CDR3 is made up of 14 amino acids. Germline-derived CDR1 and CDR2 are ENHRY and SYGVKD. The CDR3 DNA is TGTGCCGTCATAAAAGCGGGAGAAACCAACGAGCAGTACTTC. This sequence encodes CAVIKAGETNEQYF.

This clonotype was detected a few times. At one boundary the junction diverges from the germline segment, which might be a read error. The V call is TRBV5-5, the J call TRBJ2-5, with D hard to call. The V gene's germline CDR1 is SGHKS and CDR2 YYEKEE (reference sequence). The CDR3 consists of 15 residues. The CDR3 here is CVSSPPGRFSETQYF. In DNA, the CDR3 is TGTGTCAGCAGCCCCCCCGGGCGCTTTTCAGAGACCCAGTACTTC.

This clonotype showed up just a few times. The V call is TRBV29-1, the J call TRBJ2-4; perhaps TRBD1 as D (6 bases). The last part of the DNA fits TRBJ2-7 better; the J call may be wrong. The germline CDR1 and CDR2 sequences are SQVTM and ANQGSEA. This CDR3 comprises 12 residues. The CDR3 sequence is CSVSTGRYEQYF. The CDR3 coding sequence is TGCAGCGTTTCGACAGGACGTTACGAGCAGTACTTC.

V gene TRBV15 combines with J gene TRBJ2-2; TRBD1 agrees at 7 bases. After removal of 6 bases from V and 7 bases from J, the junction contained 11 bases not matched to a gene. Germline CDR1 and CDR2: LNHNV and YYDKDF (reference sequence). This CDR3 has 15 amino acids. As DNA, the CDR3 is TGTGCCACCAGACTTACAGGGGATGGTGACGGGGAGCTGTTTTTT. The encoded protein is CATRLTGDGDGELFF.

This CDR3 is CSARNLGGGASNEQFF. DNA for the CDR3: TGCAGTGCTAGAAATCTGGGCGGGGGGGCCAGCAATGAGCAGTTCTTC. This chain joins TRBV20-1 and TRBJ2-1; TRBD2 matches at 9 bases. The CDR3 is 16 amino acids. Looked up from germline, CDR1 is DFQATT and CDR2 is SNEGSKA (reference sequence). Trimming removed 2 bases from V and 6 bases from J; junction bases left unmatched: 11.

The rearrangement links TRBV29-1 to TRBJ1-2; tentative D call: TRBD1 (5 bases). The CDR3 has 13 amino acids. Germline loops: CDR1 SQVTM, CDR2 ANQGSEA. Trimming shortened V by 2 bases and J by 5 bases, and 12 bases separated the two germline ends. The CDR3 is CSVESGREYGYTF. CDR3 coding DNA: TGCAGCGTTGAATCGGGCAGGGAATATGGCTACACCTTC. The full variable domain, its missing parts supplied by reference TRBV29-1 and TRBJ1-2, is SAVISQKPSRDICQRGTSLTIQCQVDSQVTMMFWYRQQPGQSLTLIATANQGSEATYESGFVIDKFPISRPNLTFSTLTVSNMSPEDSSIYLCSVESGREYGYTFGSGTRLTVV.

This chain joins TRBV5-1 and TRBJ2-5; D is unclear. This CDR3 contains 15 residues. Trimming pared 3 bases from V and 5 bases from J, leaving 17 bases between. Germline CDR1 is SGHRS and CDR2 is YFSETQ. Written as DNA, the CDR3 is TGCGCCAGCAGCTCCGTACACGGTTTGAGGGAGACCCAGTACTTC. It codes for CASSSVHGLRETQYF.

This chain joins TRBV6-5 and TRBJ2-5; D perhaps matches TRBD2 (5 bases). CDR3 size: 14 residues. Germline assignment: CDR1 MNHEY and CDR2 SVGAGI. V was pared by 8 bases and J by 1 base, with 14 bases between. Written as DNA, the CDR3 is TGTGCCAGCTCCTCCCCGGACTTCCAAGAGACCCAGTACTTC. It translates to CASSSPDFQETQYF.

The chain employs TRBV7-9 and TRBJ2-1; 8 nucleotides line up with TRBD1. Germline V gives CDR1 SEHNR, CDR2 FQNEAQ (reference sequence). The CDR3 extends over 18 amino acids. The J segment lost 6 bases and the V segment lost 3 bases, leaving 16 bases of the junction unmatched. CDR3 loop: CASSFKGRGQGASNEQFF. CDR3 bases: TGTGCCAGCAGCTTCAAGGGAAGGGGGCAGGGGGCAAGCAATGAGCAGTTCTTC.

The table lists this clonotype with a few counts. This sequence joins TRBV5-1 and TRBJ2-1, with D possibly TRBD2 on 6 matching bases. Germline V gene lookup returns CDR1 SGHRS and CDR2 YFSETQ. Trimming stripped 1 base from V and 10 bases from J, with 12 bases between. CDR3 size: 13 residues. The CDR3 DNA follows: TGCGCCAGCAGCTTGTATATTGCGGGGGAGCAGTTCTTC. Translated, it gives CASSLYIAGEQFF.

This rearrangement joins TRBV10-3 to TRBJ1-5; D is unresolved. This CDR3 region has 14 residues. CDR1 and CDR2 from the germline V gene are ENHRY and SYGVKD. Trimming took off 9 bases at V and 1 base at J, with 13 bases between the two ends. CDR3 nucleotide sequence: TGTGCCATAGCGGCGCTACCGAGCAATCAGCCCCAGCATTTT. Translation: CAIAALPSNQPQHF.

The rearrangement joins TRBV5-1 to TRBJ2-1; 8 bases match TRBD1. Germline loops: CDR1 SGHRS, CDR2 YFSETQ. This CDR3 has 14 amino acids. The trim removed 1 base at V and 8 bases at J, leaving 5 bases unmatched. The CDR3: CASSLQGAYDEQFF. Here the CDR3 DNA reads TGCGCCAGCAGCTTGCAGGGGGCTTACGATGAGCAGTTCTTC.

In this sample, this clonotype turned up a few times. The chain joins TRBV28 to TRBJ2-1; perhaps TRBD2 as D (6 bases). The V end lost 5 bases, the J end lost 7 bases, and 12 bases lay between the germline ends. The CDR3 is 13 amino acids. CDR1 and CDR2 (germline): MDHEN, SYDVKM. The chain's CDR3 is CASSPRGRNEQFF. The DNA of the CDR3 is TGTGCCAGCAGTCCCCGAGGGAGGAATGAGCAGTTCTTC.

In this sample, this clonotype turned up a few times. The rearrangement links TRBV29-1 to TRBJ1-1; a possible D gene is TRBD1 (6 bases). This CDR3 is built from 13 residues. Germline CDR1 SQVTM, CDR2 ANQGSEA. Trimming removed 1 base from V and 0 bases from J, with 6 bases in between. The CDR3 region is CSVEGQVNTEAFF. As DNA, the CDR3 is TGCAGCGTTGAAGGACAGGTGAACACTGAAGCTTTCTTT.

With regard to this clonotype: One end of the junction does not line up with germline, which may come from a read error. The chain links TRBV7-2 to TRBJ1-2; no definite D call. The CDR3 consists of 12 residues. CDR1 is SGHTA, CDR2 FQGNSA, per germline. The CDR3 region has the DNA TGTGCCAGCAGCCCCCGGACCGGTGGCTATACCTTC. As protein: CASSPRTGGYTF.

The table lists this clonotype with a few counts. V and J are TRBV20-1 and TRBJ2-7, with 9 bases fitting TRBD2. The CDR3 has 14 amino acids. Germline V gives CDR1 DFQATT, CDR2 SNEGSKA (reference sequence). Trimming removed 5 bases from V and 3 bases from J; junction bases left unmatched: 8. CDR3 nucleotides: TGCAGTGCTGTGCCTAGCGGGGACCTCTACGAGCAGTACTTC. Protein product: CSAVPSGDLYEQYF.

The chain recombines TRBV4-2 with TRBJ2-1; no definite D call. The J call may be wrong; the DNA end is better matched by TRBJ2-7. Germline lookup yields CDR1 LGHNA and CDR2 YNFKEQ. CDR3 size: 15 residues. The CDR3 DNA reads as TGTGCCAGCAGCCAAGATTCATCGTTAAACTACGAGCAGTACTTC. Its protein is CASSQDSSLNYEQYF.

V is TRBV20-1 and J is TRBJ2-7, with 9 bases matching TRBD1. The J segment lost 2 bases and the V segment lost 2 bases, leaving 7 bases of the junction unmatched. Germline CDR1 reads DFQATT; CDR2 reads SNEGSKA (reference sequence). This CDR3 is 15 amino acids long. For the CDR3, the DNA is TGCAGTGCTAGAAGAGCCGGGACAGGGACCTACGAGCAGTACTTC. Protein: CSARRAGTGTYEQYF.

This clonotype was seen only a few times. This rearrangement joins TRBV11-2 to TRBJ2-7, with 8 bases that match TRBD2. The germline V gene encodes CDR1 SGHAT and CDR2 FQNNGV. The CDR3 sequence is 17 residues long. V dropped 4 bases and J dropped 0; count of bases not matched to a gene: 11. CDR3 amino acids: CASSYEQTSDFSYEQYF. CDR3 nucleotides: TGTGCCAGCAGCTATGAACAGACTAGCGACTTCTCCTACGAGCAGTACTTC.

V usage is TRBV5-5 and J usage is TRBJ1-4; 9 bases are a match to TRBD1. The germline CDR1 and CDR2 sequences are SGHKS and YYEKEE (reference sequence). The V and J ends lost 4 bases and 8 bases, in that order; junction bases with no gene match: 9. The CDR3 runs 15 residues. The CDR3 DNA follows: TGTGCCAGCAGCCCCGGACAGGGGCTTGGAGAAAAACTGTTTTTT. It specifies CASSPGQGLGEKLFF.

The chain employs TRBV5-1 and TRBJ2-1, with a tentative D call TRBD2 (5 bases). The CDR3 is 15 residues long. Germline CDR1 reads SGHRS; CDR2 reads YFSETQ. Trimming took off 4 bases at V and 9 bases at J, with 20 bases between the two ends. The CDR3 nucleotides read TGCGCCAGCAGCCTTTCGGACCCGGGATTGGGTGAGCAGTTCTTC. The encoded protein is CASSLSDPGLGEQFF.

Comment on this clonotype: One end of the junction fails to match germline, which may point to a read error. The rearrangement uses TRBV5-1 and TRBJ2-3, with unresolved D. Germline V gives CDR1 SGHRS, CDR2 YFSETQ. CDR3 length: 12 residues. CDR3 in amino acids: CASSLFTDTQYF. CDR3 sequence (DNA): TGTGCCAGCAGCCTGTTCACAGATACGCAGTATTTT.

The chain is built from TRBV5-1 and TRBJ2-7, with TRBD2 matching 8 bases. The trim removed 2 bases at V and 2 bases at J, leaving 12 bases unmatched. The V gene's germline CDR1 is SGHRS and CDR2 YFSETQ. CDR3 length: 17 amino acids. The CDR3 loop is CASSFASSGTKTYEQYF. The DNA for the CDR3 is TGCGCCAGCAGCTTTGCGAGTAGCGGGACAAAAACCTACGAGCAGTACTTC.

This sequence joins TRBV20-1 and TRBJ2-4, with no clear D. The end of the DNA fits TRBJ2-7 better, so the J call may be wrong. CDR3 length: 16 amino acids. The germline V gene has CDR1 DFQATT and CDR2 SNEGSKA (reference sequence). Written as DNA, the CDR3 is TGCAGTGCTAGAGATCGAGAGAAGGCCGGAACCTACGAGCAGTACTTC. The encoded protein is CSARDREKAGTYEQYF.

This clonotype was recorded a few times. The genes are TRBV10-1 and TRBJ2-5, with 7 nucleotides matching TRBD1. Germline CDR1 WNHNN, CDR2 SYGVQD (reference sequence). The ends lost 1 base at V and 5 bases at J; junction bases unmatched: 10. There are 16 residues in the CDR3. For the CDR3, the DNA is TGCGCCAGCAGTGAGTGGCCGGGACAGAAGGGGGAGACCCAGTACTTC. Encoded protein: CASSEWPGQKGETQYF.